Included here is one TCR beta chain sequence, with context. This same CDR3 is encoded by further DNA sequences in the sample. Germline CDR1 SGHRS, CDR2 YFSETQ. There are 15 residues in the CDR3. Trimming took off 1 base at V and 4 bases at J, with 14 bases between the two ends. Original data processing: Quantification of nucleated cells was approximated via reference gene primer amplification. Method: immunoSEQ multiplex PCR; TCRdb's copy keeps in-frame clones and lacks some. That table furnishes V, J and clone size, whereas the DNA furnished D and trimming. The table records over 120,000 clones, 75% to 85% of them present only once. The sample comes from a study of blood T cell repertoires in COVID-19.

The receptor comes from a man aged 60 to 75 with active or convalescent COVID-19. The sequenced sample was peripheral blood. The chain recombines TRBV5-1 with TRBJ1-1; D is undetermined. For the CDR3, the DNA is TGCGCCAGCAGCTTGCAGCCAGACTCGAGCACTGAAGCTTTCTTT. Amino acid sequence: CASSLQPDSSTEAFF.